This entry describes one TCR beta chain. Sequencing used immunoSEQ multiplex PCR; TCRdb keeps in-frame clones, though not all of them. The repertoire consists of over 70,000 clones, with approximately 80% occurring once and the leading ten covering about 3.9%. The sample belongs to a study of blood T cell repertoires in COVID-19. Background on the study: Sources were T cells, B-cell-depleted T cells, or PBMCs; the material itself was cDNA or gDNA.

The sample comprised peripheral blood. The origin of this receptor is an older woman with acute or convalescent COVID-19.

Here the CDR3 reads CASSSGSSYNEQFF. The CDR3 nucleotides read TGCGCCAGCAGTAGCGGGAGCTCCTACAATGAGCAGTTCTTC. The chain uses TRBV10-2 and TRBJ2-1; 8 bases are a match to TRBD2. This CDR3 has 14 residues. With V trimmed by 5 bases and J by 0 bases, 0 bases remained unmatched. Germline V gene sequence: CDR1 WSHSY, CDR2 SAAADI.